The clone carrying this T cell receptor beta chain was counted between two and nine times. The data belong to a study of T-cell reconstitution after alpha-beta-depleted transplantation in children. It was with unique molecular identifiers that the TCRbeta library was prepared. MiXCR, applied by TCRdb to the PCR reads, yields one record per CDR3 protein. This sample has 440,000 or so distinct CDR3 sequences, with over 40% found just once. The TCR originated in a girl aged 2-10 years with aplastic anemia, due to receive a stem cell transplant. Source: PBMCs, taken before TCRalphabeta/CD19-depleted stem cell transplant.

The CDR3 protein is CASSLEGAGGQETQYF. For the CDR3, the DNA is TGTGCCAGCAGCCTAGAGGGGGCAGGAGGCCAAGAGACCCAGTACTTC. V is TRBV7-9 and J is TRBJ2-5; 7 positions agree with TRBD1. The length of the CDR3 is 16 residues. Germline lookup yields CDR1 SEHNR and CDR2 FQNEAQ (reference sequence). The J segment lost 1 base and the V segment lost 5 bases, leaving 10 bases of the junction unmatched.